These 16 T cell receptor beta chains were sequenced from one sample in a study of blood T cell repertoires in COVID-19. The protocol was immunoSEQ multiplex PCR, while the TCRdb copy is restricted to in-frame clones and leaves out a portion. Among 100,000 or so clones listed, around 72% were seen once. Input material: peripheral blood. The origin of the receptors is a woman older than 75 with acute or convalescent COVID-19.

This chain joins TRBV5-6 and TRBJ1-2; 10 positions match TRBD1. Trimming removed 4 bases from V and 6 bases from J; junction bases left unmatched: 6. Germline values: CDR1 SGHDT, CDR2 YYEEEE. The CDR3 has 14 amino acids. The CDR3 sequence: CASSAGQGEDGYTF. DNA of the CDR3: TGTGCCAGCAGCGCCGGACAGGGGGAGGATGGCTACACCTTC. The full variable domain, rest sourced from reference TRBV5-6 and TRBJ1-2, is DAGVTQSPTHLIKTRGQQVTLRCSPKSGHDTVSWYQQALGQGPQFIFQYYEEEERQRGNFPDRFSGHQFPNYSSELNVNALLLGDSALYLCASSAGQGEDGYTFGSGTRLTVV.

The chain recombines TRBV18 with TRBJ2-1, with unresolved D. Germline V gene sequence: CDR1 KGHSH, CDR2 LQKENI. Trimming took 3 bases from V and 8 from J, leaving 8 bases between them. This CDR3 is built from 12 residues. In nucleotides, the CDR3 is TGTGCCAGCTCACCCGTGGCGGATGAGCAGTTCTTC. It translates to CASSPVADEQFF.

The chain uses TRBV6-6 and TRBJ1-1, with D unclear. The CDR3 contains 13 residues. Deletions cut 0 bases from V and 7 bases from J, with 9 bases between. Germline V gene data show CDR1 as MNHNY and CDR2 as SVGAGI (reference sequence). CDR3 sequence: CASSYSWQVEAFF. CDR3 bases: TGTGCCAGCAGTTACTCTTGGCAGGTTGAAGCTTTCTTT.

The rearrangement links TRBV3-1 (or the pseudogene TRBV3-2) to TRBJ1-2; D is undetermined. CDR3 length: 13 residues. Germline V gives CDR1 LGHDT, CDR2 YNNKEL (reference sequence). Trimming shortened V by 1 base and J by 1 base, and 4 bases separated the two germline ends. CDR3 sequence: CASSQGSNYGYTF. In DNA, the CDR3 is TGTGCCAGCAGCCAAGGCAGTAACTATGGCTACACCTTC.

V gene TRBV28 combines with J gene TRBJ2-7; no clear D gene. CDR3 length: 12 residues. The V end lost 7 bases, the J end lost 2 bases, and 9 bases lay between the germline ends. Germline V gives CDR1 MDHEN, CDR2 SYDVKM. This CDR3 reads CASMGTPYEQYF. In DNA, the CDR3 is TGTGCCAGCATGGGCACCCCCTACGAGCAGTACTTC.

The chain has TRBV25-1 and TRBJ2-3; 13 bases align to TRBD2. J gave up 9 bases and V 4 bases, and 4 bases lay outside the gene matches. The CDR3 totals 14 residues. Looked up from germline, CDR1 is MGHDK and CDR2 is SYGVNS. As DNA, the CDR3 is TGTGCCAGCAGTGGTACTAGCGGGGGGGCAACGCAGTATTTT. It translates to CASSGTSGGATQYF.

This chain joins TRBV7-2 and TRBJ2-3, with 8 nucleotides matching TRBD2. The CDR3 has 15 residues. Looked up from germline, CDR1 is SGHTA and CDR2 is FQGNSA. V lost 2 bases to trimming and J lost 8 bases; unmatched junction nucleotides: 9. The CDR3 region is CASSLSGTRLGTQYF. Written as DNA, the CDR3 is TGTGCCAGCAGCTTATCCGGGACTAGACTCGGTACGCAGTATTTT.

V is TRBV18 and J is TRBJ1-2; D is unresolved. The CDR3 length is 16 residues. Trimming removed 6 bases at V and 4 bases at J, with 21 bases between. Per the germline V gene, CDR1 is KGHSH and CDR2 is LQKENI. CDR3 loop: CASSPTDPRNFYGYTF. For the CDR3, the DNA is TGTGCCAGCTCCCCTACCGACCCGAGGAATTTCTATGGCTACACCTTC.

The rearrangement uses TRBV6-5 and TRBJ1-1, with TRBD1 as a possible D gene (5 bases). Germline assignment: CDR1 MNHEY and CDR2 SVGAGI. The CDR3 runs 14 residues. The ends were cut back, 6 bases at V and 5 bases at J, with 16 bases in the middle. This CDR3 is CASRSTGGTTEAFF. CDR3 coding DNA: TGTGCCAGCAGGAGCACGGGAGGGACGACTGAAGCTTTCTTT.

V and J are TRBV5-6 and TRBJ2-5; 9 positions match TRBD1. CDR1 and CDR2 from the germline V gene are SGHDT and YYEEEE. This CDR3 comprises 16 residues. V gave up 0 bases and J gave up 5 bases; unmatched junction bases: 8. This CDR3 reads CASSLAGGQGMETQYF. CDR3 in DNA: TGTGCCAGCAGCTTGGCAGGTGGACAGGGGATGGAGACCCAGTACTTC.

This clone has only one observation. The J gene is TRBJ1-5, the V gene TRBV7-2, with D perhaps matching TRBD1 (5 bases). This CDR3 has 15 amino acids. Germline V lookup: CDR1 SGHTA, CDR2 FQGNSA. The V gene lost 5 bases and the J gene lost 7 bases, with 18 bases spanning the gap. The CDR3 sequence: CASSPMGGVGQPQHF. The CDR3 nucleotides are TGTGCCAGCAGCCCAATGGGGGGGGTGGGGCAGCCCCAGCATTTT.

This clone was counted only a few times. The genes are TRBV4-2 and TRBJ1-1; D unresolved. The CDR3 consists of 12 residues. Germline V lookup: CDR1 LGHNA, CDR2 YNFKEQ. Trimming stripped 4 bases from V and 3 bases from J, with 6 bases between. The CDR3 sequence: CASSRVDTEAFF. In DNA, the CDR3 is TGTGCCAGCAGCCGAGTGGACACTGAAGCTTTCTTT.

This chain links TRBV6-1 with TRBJ2-1; the D is unclear. Germline-derived CDR1 and CDR2 are MNHNS and SASEGT. CDR3 length equals 18 residues. The germline V and J ends were trimmed by 2 bases and 0 bases, with 17 bases remaining between them. The CDR3 nucleotides read TGTGCCAGCAGTGAAAGAAGCGCTGGCTGGAGCTCCTACAATGAGCAGTTCTTC. Protein: CASSERSAGWSSYNEQFF.

The rearrangement uses TRBV19 and TRBJ2-7, with D perhaps matching TRBD2 (5 bases). Trimming removed 3 bases from V and 3 bases from J, with 9 bases in between. This CDR3 has 13 amino acids. Germline assignment: CDR1 LNHDA and CDR2 SQIVND (reference sequence). CDR3 protein: CASSIGRDYEQYF. In nucleotides, the CDR3 is TGTGCCAGTAGTATTGGACGGGACTACGAGCAGTACTTC.

The rearrangement uses TRBV5-6 and TRBJ2-1; 11 positions match TRBD1. Trimming removed 4 bases from V and 7 bases from J; junction bases left unmatched: 4. Germline V CDR1 and CDR2: SGHDT, YYEEEE. This CDR3 spans 14 amino acids. CDR3 amino acids: CASSRTGGFNEQFF. The CDR3 DNA reads as TGTGCCAGCAGCCGGACAGGGGGCTTTAATGAGCAGTTCTTC.

The J gene is TRBJ1-6, the V gene TRBV7-9, with 7 bases fitting TRBD1. In germline, CDR1 is SEHNR, CDR2 FQNEAQ (reference sequence). CDR3 length: 14 amino acids. Trimming took 7 bases from V and 9 from J; bases not matched to a gene: 9. CDR3 sequence reads: CASTKRQGRSPLHF. The CDR3 nucleotides read TGTGCCAGCACCAAAAGACAGGGCCGTTCACCCCTCCACTTT.